The 24 T cell receptor beta chains reported below all come from one sample, sequenced in a study of PD-L1 blockade in urothelial cancer. Clones were read by immunoSEQ multiplex PCR, and TCRdb kept only the in-frame ones, dropping some. In the table there are 35,000 to 45,000 clones, more than 65% of which are singletons. Specimen: PBMCs, collected around atezolizumab (anti-PD-L1) treatment. Every receptor here comes from a man between 65 and 80 years old with urothelial cancer.

The DNA of the CDR3 is TGCGCCAGCAGCTTGGCTACCGGGACACCGAACACTGAAGCTTTCTTT. Amino acids: CASSLATGTPNTEAFF. The chain employs TRBV5-1 and TRBJ1-1, with a weak D call TRBD1 (6 bases). V was shortened by 0 bases and J by 1 base, with 13 bases between the two germline ends. The CDR3 is made up of 16 amino acids. Germline lookup yields CDR1 SGHRS and CDR2 YFSETQ.

This clone has just a few counts. The CDR3 spells CASSGDITSYEQYF. The CDR3 DNA is TGCGCCAGCAGCGGGGACATTACTTCCTACGAGCAGTACTTC. The chain employs TRBV5-1 and TRBJ2-7; TRBD1 might be the D (6 bases). V gave up 4 bases and J gave up 1 base, with 12 bases separating them. Germline lookup yields CDR1 SGHRS and CDR2 YFSETQ. The CDR3 is made up of 14 amino acids.

The J gene is TRBJ2-1, the V gene TRBV19; D perhaps matches TRBD2 (7 bases). Per germline, CDR1 LNHDA and CDR2 SQIVND (reference sequence). The CDR3 has 17 amino acids. V lost 6 bases, J lost 2 bases, and 20 bases lay in between. As DNA, the CDR3 is TGTGCCAGTAGGGGGGGGCTAATGGGTCGGACCTACAATGAGCAGTTCTTC. Translating it yields CASRGGLMGRTYNEQFF.

This chain connects TRBV7-2 to TRBJ2-5, with 10 bases lining up with TRBD2. Unmatched junction bases numbered 9, after V lost 5 bases and J lost 3 bases. In germline, CDR1 is SGHTA, CDR2 FQGNSA. The CDR3 sequence is 16 residues long. CDR3 sequence reads: CASSRVGTSGKETQYF. CDR3 coding DNA: TGTGCCAGCAGCCGCGTCGGTACTAGCGGGAAAGAGACCCAGTACTTC.

The V gene is TRBV25-1, the J gene TRBJ2-6; D is unclear. Germline CDR1 is MGHDK and CDR2 is SYGVNS. V lost 4 bases and J 0 bases, leaving 10 bases between the germline ends. The CDR3 has 16 residues. CDR3 sequence reads: CASSAGGSSGANVLTF. CDR3 DNA sequence: TGTGCCAGCAGTGCGGGTGGTAGCTCTGGGGCCAACGTCCTGACTTTC.

The genes are TRBV9 and TRBJ2-7; 8 bases fit TRBD2. This CDR3 is 16 amino acids long. Trimming took 4 bases from V and 2 from J; bases not matched to a gene: 11. Germline V lookup: CDR1 SGDLS, CDR2 YYNGEE. The CDR3 loop reads CASSPDSGTLTYEQYF. CDR3 bases: TGTGCCAGCAGCCCCGATAGCGGGACCCTGACCTACGAGCAGTACTTC. Combining the CDR3 with reference TRBV9 and TRBJ2-7 gives the whole variable domain DSGVTQTPKHLITATGQRVTLRCSPRSGDLSVYWYQQSLDQGLQFLIQYYNGEERAKGNILERFSAQQFPDLHSELNLSSLELGDSALYFCASSPDSGTLTYEQYFGPGTRLTVT.

This chain uses TRBV6-1 with TRBJ1-1; D gene ambiguous. Germline CDR1 and CDR2: MNHNS and SASEGT. The V gene lost 1 base and the J gene lost 8 bases, with 8 bases spanning the gap. The CDR3 is 12 amino acids. The chain's CDR3 is CASSEVGAEAFF. The CDR3, as DNA: TGTGCCAGCAGTGAAGTGGGAGCCGAAGCTTTCTTT.

This clone has just a few counts. J is TRBJ2-5 and V is TRBV2, with a weak D call TRBD1 (7 bases). Trimming stripped 1 base from V and 5 bases from J, with 11 bases between. The CDR3 contains 14 residues. Germline V gene lookup returns CDR1 SNHLY and CDR2 FYNNEI. The CDR3 is CASSEVQGGETQYF. CDR3 in DNA: TGTGCCAGCAGTGAAGTCCAGGGGGGTGAGACCCAGTACTTC. Full variable domain (rest looked up from reference TRBV2 and TRBJ2-5): EPEVTQTPSHQVTQMGQEVILRCVPISNHLYFYWYRQILGQKVEFLVSFYNNEISEKSEIFDDQFSVERPDGSNFTLKIRSTKLEDSAMYFCASSEVQGGETQYFGPGTRLLVL.

V and J are TRBV27 and TRBJ2-1; 11 bases match TRBD2. CDR1 MNHEY and CDR2 SMNVEV come from the germline V gene (reference sequence). V lost 5 bases and J lost 7; bases outside the gene matches: 10. The CDR3 covers 16 residues. CDR3 amino acids: CASSMTSGIEDNEQFF. In DNA form, the CDR3 reads TGTGCCAGCAGTATGACTAGCGGGATTGAGGATAATGAGCAGTTCTTC.

V usage is TRBV11-3 and J usage is TRBJ2-7, with D unresolved. Trimming took 5 bases from V and 6 from J, leaving 14 bases between them. The CDR3 sequence is 13 residues long. Germline V CDR1 and CDR2: SGHNT, YENEEA. The CDR3 spells CASSLSMFGEQYF. The CDR3 coding sequence is TGTGCCAGCAGCCTAAGTATGTTTGGCGAGCAGTACTTC.

The V and J genes are TRBV5-4 and TRBJ1-3; D not resolved. The germline V and J ends were trimmed by 2 bases and 4 bases, with 10 bases remaining between them. The CDR3 is 14 amino acids. CDR1 and CDR2 (germline): SGHNT, YYREEE (reference sequence). The CDR3 protein is CASSLKNSGNTIYF. The CDR3 DNA is TGTGCCAGCAGCTTAAAAAACTCCGGAAACACCATATATTTT.

The table lists this clone with a count of one. The chain employs TRBV7-8 and TRBJ1-1, with D unresolved. The CDR3 spans 16 residues. The V gene's germline CDR1 is SGHVS and CDR2 FQNEAQ. Trimming pared 1 base from V and 5 bases from J, leaving 17 bases between. The CDR3 DNA reads as TGTGCCAGCAGCTTAGACGGACCCCTCCGGGAAACTGAAGCTTTCTTT. Protein: CASSLDGPLRETEAFF.

This clone was counted a few times. The CDR3 region is CASSIFASGRGGNEQFF. CDR3 in DNA: TGTGCCAGTAGTATCTTCGCTAGCGGGAGGGGTGGAAATGAGCAGTTCTTC. This rearrangement joins TRBV19 to TRBJ2-1, with TRBD2 identical over 12 bases. V was clipped by 3 bases and J by 7 bases; unmatched bases: 10. CDR3 size: 17 residues. Per germline, CDR1 LNHDA and CDR2 SQIVND (reference sequence).

V and J are TRBV9 and TRBJ1-1; perhaps TRBD1 as D (5 bases). The length of the CDR3 is 14 residues. V was cut by 4 bases and J by 2 bases, with 12 bases left in between. Looked up from germline, CDR1 is SGDLS and CDR2 is YYNGEE. The CDR3 reads CASSTSQGNTEAFF. Written as DNA, the CDR3 is TGTGCCAGCAGCACTAGCCAGGGAAACACTGAAGCTTTCTTT. Full variable domain (missing parts from reference TRBV9 and TRBJ1-1): DSGVTQTPKHLITATGQRVTLRCSPRSGDLSVYWYQQSLDQGLQFLIQYYNGEERAKGNILERFSAQQFPDLHSELNLSSLELGDSALYFCASSTSQGNTEAFFGQGTRLTVV.

The chain couples TRBV7-3 to TRBJ1-2; 10 bases map to TRBD1. The length of the CDR3 is 13 residues. From germline, CDR1 is SGHTA and CDR2 FQGTGA. V was pared by 3 bases and J by 6 bases, with 1 base of the junction left unmatched. The CDR3 region is CASSFGTGDGYTF. For the CDR3, the DNA is TGTGCCAGCAGCTTTGGGACAGGGGATGGCTACACCTTC.

The chain has TRBV18 and TRBJ2-7; TRBD2 agrees at 12 bases. The CDR3 is made up of 16 amino acids. With 5 bases clipped from V and 5 bases from J, the junction kept 10 bases outside the gene matches. The V gene's germline CDR1 is KGHSH and CDR2 LQKENI. This CDR3 is CASSTPTSGRINEQYF. CDR3 sequence (DNA): TGTGCCAGCTCAACTCCTACTAGCGGGAGGATCAACGAGCAGTACTTC.

V gene TRBV5-4 combines with J gene TRBJ2-3; no reliable D call. The ends were cut back, 2 bases at V and 1 base at J, with 8 bases in the middle. Germline values: CDR1 SGHNT, CDR2 YYREEE (reference sequence). The CDR3 is 14 residues long. The CDR3 region is CASSFSQGTDTQYF. DNA for the CDR3: TGTGCCAGCAGCTTCAGCCAGGGCACAGATACGCAGTATTTT.

The J gene is TRBJ2-7, the V gene TRBV7-9; D unclear. The V and J ends lost 3 bases and 2 bases respectively, with 8 bases between them. This CDR3 is 13 amino acids long. Per the germline V gene, CDR1 is SEHNR and CDR2 is FQNEAQ (reference sequence). CDR3 amino acids: CASSLAGAYEQYF. CDR3 bases: TGTGCCAGCAGCTTGGCAGGCGCCTACGAGCAGTACTTC.

The V call is TRBV7-2, the J call TRBJ1-2, with D possibly being TRBD1 (6 bases). CDR1 SGHTA and CDR2 FQGNSA come from the germline V gene. This CDR3 has 14 residues. V lost 3 bases and J 7 bases, leaving 15 bases between the germline ends. The CDR3 sequence: CASSLGTRAPGYTF. DNA of the CDR3: TGTGCCAGCAGCTTGGGGACAAGGGCTCCTGGCTACACCTTC.

The rearrangement links TRBV10-3 to TRBJ2-1, with TRBD2 identical over 7 bases. V lost 0 bases, J lost 8 bases, and 10 bases stayed unmatched. Germline V gene data show CDR1 as ENHRY and CDR2 as SYGVKD. The length of the CDR3 is 16 residues. In DNA form, the CDR3 reads TGTGCCATCAGTGAGTCGTGGGGCGGGAGAGGTGATGAGCAGTTCTTC. Translation gives CAISESWGGRGDEQFF.

This clone occurred a few times. CDR3 coding DNA: TGTGCCAGCTCAACGGGACAGGGGATAGATACGCAGTATTTT. Encoded protein: CASSTGQGIDTQYF. This rearrangement joins TRBV18 to TRBJ2-3, with 10 bases that match TRBD1. Germline V gene sequence: CDR1 KGHSH, CDR2 LQKENI. This CDR3 has 14 residues. With V trimmed by 5 bases and J by 5 bases, 4 bases remained unmatched.

The rearrangement joins TRBV4-3 to TRBJ2-1; TRBD2 matches at 11 bases. The CDR3 is 16 amino acids. Trimming cost V 3 bases and J 13 bases; bases outside gene matches: 14. Germline V CDR1 and CDR2: LGHNA, YSLEER. This CDR3 is CASSQILAGDAQPQFF. DNA of the CDR3: TGCGCCAGCAGCCAGATACTAGCGGGAGATGCCCAGCCTCAGTTCTTC.

This chain connects TRBV5-6 to TRBJ1-5; the D is unclear. Germline lookup yields CDR1 SGHDT and CDR2 YYEEEE. The CDR3 is 14 residues long. Trimming stripped 1 base from V and 0 bases from J, with 5 bases between. As DNA, the CDR3 is TGTGCCAGCAGCTTGTCGTATAGCAATCAGCCCCAGCATTTT. It yields the protein CASSLSYSNQPQHF. The full variable domain, in which reference TRBV5-6 and TRBJ1-5 provide the parts outside the CDR3, is DAGVTQSPTHLIKTRGQQVTLRCSPKSGHDTVSWYQQALGQGPQFIFQYYEEEERQRGNFPDRFSGHQFPNYSSELNVNALLLGDSALYLCASSLSYSNQPQHFGDGTRLSIL.

The chain carries TRBV7-2 and TRBJ2-1; the D gene is possibly TRBD2 (6 bases). The germline V and J ends were trimmed by 5 bases and 8 bases, with 13 bases remaining between them. CDR1 and CDR2 (germline): SGHTA, FQGNSA. The CDR3 is made up of 13 amino acids. This CDR3 reads CASSPTSRDEQFF. The CDR3 region has the DNA TGTGCCAGCAGCCCTACTAGCCGCGATGAGCAGTTCTTC.